The next 19 T cell receptor beta chains were all read from a single sample in a study of shared clonotypes between healthy human individuals. Sequencing used immunoSEQ multiplex PCR; TCRdb keeps in-frame clones, though not all of them. In the table there are around 370,000 clones, 95% to 97% of which are singletons. The sample taken for sequencing was memory CD8+ T cells sorted from blood. As for subset: CD45RO+ cells pooled with CCR7-negative TemRA cells. The receptors stem from a man aged 30 to 45 in good health.

This chain joins TRBV7-8 and TRBJ2-5; 7 positions match TRBD1. Trimming removed 1 base from V and 2 bases from J; junction bases left unmatched: 1. The CDR3 extends over 14 amino acids. CDR1 and CDR2 from the germline V gene are SGHVS and FQNEAQ. CDR3 coding DNA: TGTGCCAGCAGCTTAGGACAGGGACAAGAGACCCAGTACTTC. This gives the protein CASSLGQGQETQYF.

The chain couples TRBV7-9 to TRBJ1-2; 7 bases are a match to TRBD1. The V gene end was trimmed by 1 base and the J gene end by 3 bases; junction bases not matched to a gene: 8. The CDR3 contains 16 residues. Germline assignment: CDR1 SEHNR and CDR2 FQNEAQ (reference sequence). The CDR3 protein is CASSLVKGARDYGYTF. The CDR3 DNA sequence: TGTGCCAGCAGCTTAGTTAAGGGGGCGCGGGACTATGGCTACACCTTC.

The V call is TRBV28, the J call TRBJ1-4; D remains ambiguous. Germline-derived CDR1 and CDR2 are MDHEN and SYDVKM. This CDR3 spans 15 amino acids. V was pared by 1 base and J by 5 bases, with 11 bases between. The DNA for the CDR3 is TGTGCCAGCAGTTTATTAGGACGCAAAAATGAAAAACTGTTTTTT. The encoded protein is CASSLLGRKNEKLFF.

The rearrangement joins TRBV5-1 to TRBJ2-1, with 7 positions matching TRBD2. This CDR3 is built from 16 residues. The trim removed 3 bases at V and 4 bases at J, leaving 10 bases unmatched. Per germline, CDR1 SGHRS and CDR2 YFSETQ. CDR3 nucleotide sequence: TGCGCCAGCAGCTCGGGACCGGGAGGCCAATACAATGAGCAGTTCTTC. Protein sequence: CASSSGPGGQYNEQFF.

The rearrangement links TRBV19 to TRBJ2-1; 11 bases map to TRBD2. This CDR3 contains 19 residues. V gave up 4 bases and J gave up 7 bases; unmatched junction bases: 18. Per germline, CDR1 LNHDA and CDR2 SQIVND (reference sequence). The CDR3 here is CASSSEMNPTSGRGNEQFF. The CDR3, as DNA: TGTGCCAGTAGTAGCGAAATGAACCCCACTAGCGGGAGAGGGAATGAGCAGTTCTTC.

This rearrangement joins TRBV19 to TRBJ2-2; tentative D call: TRBD1 (6 bases). This CDR3 has 11 amino acids. Germline CDR1 and CDR2: LNHDA and SQIVND (reference sequence). Trimming pared 11 bases from V and 8 bases from J, leaving 12 bases between. CDR3 DNA sequence: TGTGCCGTCAACAGGGCGGGGGAGCTGTTTTTT. This gives the protein CAVNRAGELFF.

This chain uses TRBV29-1 with TRBJ2-3; D is perhaps TRBD1 or TRBD2 (5 bases each). This CDR3 contains 16 residues. Between the trimmed V and J ends, which lost 2 bases and 0 bases, there was a span of 15 bases. The germline V gene encodes CDR1 SQVTM and CDR2 ANQGSEA. The CDR3 protein is CSVERGDPTSTDTQYF. The CDR3 nucleotides read TGCAGCGTTGAAAGGGGAGACCCCACTAGCACAGATACGCAGTATTTT.

V is TRBV4-2 and J is TRBJ2-7, with D perhaps matching TRBD2 (5 bases). Trimming pared 5 bases from V and 0 bases from J, leaving 14 bases between. CDR3 length: 15 residues. Per the germline V gene, CDR1 is LGHNA and CDR2 is YNFKEQ. CDR3 in DNA: TGTGCCAGCAGCGTCCAGCGGATCCGCTCCTACGAGCAGTACTTC. It codes for CASSVQRIRSYEQYF.

The CDR3 is CASSVENEQFF. For the CDR3, the DNA is TGTGCCAGTAGTGTGGAAAATGAGCAGTTCTTC. The gene calls are TRBV19 and TRBJ2-1, with D unclear. Germline CDR1 reads LNHDA; CDR2 reads SQIVND (reference sequence). The CDR3 sequence is 11 residues long. V was trimmed by 5 bases and J by 7 bases, leaving 6 bases between them.

The V call is TRBV11-2, the J call TRBJ2-7; D gene ambiguous. Per the germline V gene, CDR1 is SGHAT and CDR2 is FQNNGV. The CDR3 covers 15 residues. V was clipped by 1 base and J by 4 bases, with 14 bases between them. The CDR3 DNA follows: TGTGCCAGCAGCTTAGGTTTTGCTACCACATACGAGCAGTACTTC. It is translated as CASSLGFATTYEQYF.

CDR3 sequence (DNA): TGTGCCAGCAGCCTCCGACCCATTGGAGGAAATGAGCAGTTCTTC. Translating gives CASSLRPIGGNEQFF. The J gene is TRBJ2-1, the V gene TRBV7-2; tentatively, D is TRBD2 (5 bases). Germline V gene lookup returns CDR1 SGHTA and CDR2 FQGNSA. Trimming left V 5 bases short and J 7 bases short, with 18 bases between. The CDR3 has 15 residues.

For this clone: An end of the junction does not agree with germline; a read error may underlie this. The genes are TRBV7-7 and TRBJ1-1; TRBD1 matches at 11 bases. This CDR3 region has 13 residues. Germline loops: CDR1 SSHAT, CDR2 FNYEAQ (reference sequence). The CDR3 region has the DNA TGTGCTAGCAGCTCCGGACAGGGGGCGAGAGCTTTCTTT. Translated, it gives CASSSGQGARAFF.

The chain employs TRBV5-1 and TRBJ2-5; weak D call: TRBD1 (6 bases). The CDR3 spans 14 residues. From germline, CDR1 is SGHRS and CDR2 YFSETQ. V lost 0 bases to trimming and J lost 5 bases, with 11 bases between them. CDR3 in DNA: TGCGCCAGCAGCTTGGCAAGGCAGGGGGAGACCCAGTACTTC. Its protein is CASSLARQGETQYF. The variable domain in full, with the rest retrieved from reference TRBV5-1 and TRBJ2-5, is KAGVTQTPRYLIKTRGQQVTLSCSPISGHRSVSWYQQTPGQGLQFLFEYFSETQRNKGNFPGRFSGRQFSNSRSEMNVSTLELGDSALYLCASSLARQGETQYFGPGTRLLVL.

The chain carries TRBV7-9 and TRBJ2-1, with 7 bases fitting TRBD2. This CDR3 comprises 13 residues. Germline-derived CDR1 and CDR2 are SEHNR and FQNEAQ (reference sequence). Trimming at V came to 5 bases and at J to 7 bases, leaving 5 bases not matched to a gene. The CDR3 nucleotides read TGTGCCAGCAGCCTTGGGACTATTAATGAGCAGTTCTTC. This gives the protein CASSLGTINEQFF.

The V call is TRBV19, the J call TRBJ2-7, with 7 bases fitting TRBD2. V shed 5 bases and J 0 bases; nucleotides not matched to a gene: 7. This CDR3 comprises 15 residues. Germline V gene lookup returns CDR1 LNHDA and CDR2 SQIVND (reference sequence). The CDR3 protein is CASSFGDYSSYEQYF. The CDR3 region has the DNA TGTGCCAGTAGTTTCGGGGACTACAGCTCCTACGAGCAGTACTTC.

The rearrangement uses TRBV7-2 and TRBJ2-3; no clear D gene. V gave up 6 bases and J gave up 6 bases, with 7 bases separating them. Germline CDR1 is SGHTA and CDR2 is FQGNSA. CDR3 length equals 11 residues. The CDR3 loop is CASSAADTQYF. The CDR3 DNA reads as TGTGCCAGCAGTGCAGCTGATACGCAGTATTTT.

This clone was observed a handful of times. Additional DNA sequences in this sample encode the identical CDR3. V is TRBV28 and J is TRBJ1-2; possibly TRBD1 for D (5 bases). V was trimmed by 4 bases and J by 3 bases, leaving 6 bases between them. This CDR3 is 12 amino acids long. The germline V gene encodes CDR1 MDHEN and CDR2 SYDVKM. CDR3 sequence: CASSSGHYGYTF. DNA of the CDR3: TGTGCCAGCAGTTCGGGACACTATGGCTACACCTTC.

This sequence joins TRBV29-1 and TRBJ1-2; 8 bases are shared with TRBD1. CDR1 and CDR2 (germline): SQVTM, ANQGSEA. There are 11 residues in the CDR3. V dropped 6 bases and J dropped 8; count of bases not matched to a gene: 5. The CDR3 sequence is CSVDRAGGYTF. DNA of the CDR3: TGCAGCGTGGACAGGGCGGGGGGCTACACCTTC.

The rearrangement joins TRBV5-6 to TRBJ2-7; TRBD1 or TRBD2 may be the D gene (5 bases each). There are 15 residues in the CDR3. The V gene lost 4 bases and the J gene lost 0 bases, with 14 bases spanning the gap. Germline CDR1 is SGHDT and CDR2 is YYEEEE. The CDR3 region is CASSPTGPHSYEQYF. CDR3 nucleotide sequence: TGTGCCAGCAGCCCGACGGGACCGCACTCCTACGAGCAGTACTTC.